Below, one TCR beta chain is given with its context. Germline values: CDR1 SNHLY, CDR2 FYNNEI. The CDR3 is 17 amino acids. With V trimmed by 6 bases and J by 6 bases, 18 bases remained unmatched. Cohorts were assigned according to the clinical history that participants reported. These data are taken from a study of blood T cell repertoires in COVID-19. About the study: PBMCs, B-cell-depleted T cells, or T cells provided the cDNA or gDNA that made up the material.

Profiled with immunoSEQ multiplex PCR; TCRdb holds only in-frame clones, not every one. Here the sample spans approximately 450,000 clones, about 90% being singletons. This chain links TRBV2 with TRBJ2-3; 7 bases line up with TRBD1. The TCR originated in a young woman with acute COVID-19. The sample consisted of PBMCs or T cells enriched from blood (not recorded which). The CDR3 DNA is TGTGCCAGCAGCCAAGACAGGGACAAGTACTTTGCGGATACGCAGTATTTT. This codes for CASSQDRDKYFADTQYF. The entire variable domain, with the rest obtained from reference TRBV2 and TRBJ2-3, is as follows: EPEVTQTPSHQVTQMGQEVILRCVPISNHLYFYWYRQILGQKVEFLVSFYNNEISEKSEIFDDQFSVERPDGSNFTLKIRSTKLEDSAMYFCASSQDRDKYFADTQYFGPGTRLTVL.